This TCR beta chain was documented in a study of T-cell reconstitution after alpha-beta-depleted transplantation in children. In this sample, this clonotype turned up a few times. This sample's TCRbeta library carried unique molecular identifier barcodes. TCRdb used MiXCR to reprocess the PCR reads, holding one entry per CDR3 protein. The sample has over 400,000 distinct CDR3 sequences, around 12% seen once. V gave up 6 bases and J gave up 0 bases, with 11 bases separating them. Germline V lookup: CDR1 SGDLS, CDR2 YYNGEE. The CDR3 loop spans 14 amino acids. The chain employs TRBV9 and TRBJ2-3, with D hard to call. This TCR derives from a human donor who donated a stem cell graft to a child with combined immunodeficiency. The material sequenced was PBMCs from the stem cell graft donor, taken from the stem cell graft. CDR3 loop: CASNTGRSTDTQYF. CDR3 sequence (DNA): TGTGCCAGCAATACCGGCCGGAGCACAGATACGCAGTATTTT.